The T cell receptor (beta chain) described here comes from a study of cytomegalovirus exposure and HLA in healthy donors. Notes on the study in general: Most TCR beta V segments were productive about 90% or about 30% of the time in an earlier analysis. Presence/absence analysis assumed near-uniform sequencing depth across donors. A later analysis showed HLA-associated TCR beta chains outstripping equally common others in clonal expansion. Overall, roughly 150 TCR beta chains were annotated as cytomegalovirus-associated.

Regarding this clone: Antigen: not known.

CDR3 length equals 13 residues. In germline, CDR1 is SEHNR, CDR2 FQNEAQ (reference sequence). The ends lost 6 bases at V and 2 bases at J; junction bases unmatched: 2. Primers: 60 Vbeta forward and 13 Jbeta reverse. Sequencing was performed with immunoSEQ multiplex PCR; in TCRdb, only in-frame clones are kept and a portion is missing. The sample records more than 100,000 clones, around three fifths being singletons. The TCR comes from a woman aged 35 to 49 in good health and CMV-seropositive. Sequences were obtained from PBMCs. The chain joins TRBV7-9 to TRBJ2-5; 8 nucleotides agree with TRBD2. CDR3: CASRIAGQETQYF. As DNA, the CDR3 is TGTGCCAGCAGAATAGCGGGGCAAGAGACCCAGTACTTC.